The 29 T cell receptor beta chains in this list originate from one sample, sequenced in a study of blood T cell repertoires in COVID-19. Produced via immunoSEQ multiplex PCR; TCRdb's table is partial and in-frame only. The table lists 68,000 or so clones, 75% to 90% of them singletons, with roughly 2.7% in the top ten. Specimen: peripheral blood. These receptors were collected from a man aged 50 or older with acute or convalescent COVID-19.

The gene calls are TRBV15 and TRBJ1-2, with no clear D. This CDR3 spans 15 amino acids. The V end lost 0 bases, the J end lost 2 bases, and 10 bases lay between the germline ends. Germline CDR1 LNHNV, CDR2 YYDKDF (reference sequence). The CDR3 sequence: CATSREVAANYGYTF. The CDR3 DNA follows: TGTGCCACCAGCAGAGAAGTTGCGGCGAACTATGGCTACACCTTC.

This sequence joins TRBV7-9 and TRBJ2-2; 10 bases fit TRBD2. Germline V gene sequence: CDR1 SEHNR, CDR2 FQNEAQ (reference sequence). Trimming took 3 bases from V and 4 from J; bases not matched to a gene: 8. This CDR3 spans 17 amino acids. This chain's CDR3 is CASSFHRTSGLTGELFF. CDR3 sequence (DNA): TGTGCCAGCAGCTTTCATCGGACTAGCGGACTCACCGGGGAGCTGTTTTTT.

This chain connects TRBV4-3 to TRBJ2-7; tentatively, D is TRBD1 (5 bases). Deletions cut 1 base from V and 3 bases from J, with 19 bases between. Germline assignment: CDR1 LGHNA and CDR2 YSLEER. The CDR3 runs to 17 residues. This chain's CDR3 is CASSQVYPSGAFYEQYF. DNA of the CDR3: TGCGCCAGCAGCCAAGTTTATCCTAGTGGGGCTTTCTACGAGCAGTACTTC.

This clone was picked up a small number of times. The chain couples TRBV24-1 to TRBJ2-1; possible D gene TRBD2, 5 bases. V lost 0 bases, J lost 4 bases, and 12 bases lay in between. The CDR3 length is 16 residues. CDR1 KGHDR and CDR2 SFDVKD come from the germline V gene. The CDR3 here is CATSDLRPGTYNEQFF. CDR3 DNA sequence: TGTGCCACCAGTGATTTGCGACCGGGAACTTACAATGAGCAGTTCTTC.

CDR3 DNA sequence: TGTGCCAGCAGCCAAAACCCTTCAGACAGGATAAATGAAAAACTGTTTTTT. Translating gives CASSQNPSDRINEKLFF. The V call is TRBV4-2, the J call TRBJ1-4, with TRBD1 as a possible D gene (6 bases). Per germline, CDR1 LGHNA and CDR2 YNFKEQ. V was pared by 2 bases and J by 5 bases, with 18 bases between. This CDR3 is built from 17 residues.

CDR3 nucleotides: TGTGCCAGCAGTTCCGGACAGGGTCATAATTCACCCCTCCACTTT. Its translation is CASSSGQGHNSPLHF. The genes are TRBV28 and TRBJ1-6; 8 nucleotides align to TRBD1. J gave up 5 bases and V 4 bases, and 4 bases lay outside the gene matches. Germline lookup yields CDR1 MDHEN and CDR2 SYDVKM. CDR3 length: 15 residues.

The V gene is TRBV6-5, the J gene TRBJ2-1, with 8 bases that match TRBD2. Per the germline V gene, CDR1 is MNHEY and CDR2 is SVGAGI. The V segment lost 4 bases and the J segment 7 bases; nucleotides outside the gene matches: 9. This CDR3 is 15 amino acids long. CDR3: CASSLSGGRRNEQFF. DNA for the CDR3: TGTGCCAGCAGTTTGTCGGGAGGGAGGCGGAATGAGCAGTTCTTC.

This chain links TRBV5-8 with TRBJ2-3; 7 positions match TRBD2. Per the germline V gene, CDR1 is SGHTS and CDR2 is YDEGEE. The junction had 8 bases not matched to a gene; V was cut back by 1 base and J by 6 bases. The length of the CDR3 is 15 residues. The CDR3 here is CASSLWAGVEDTQYF. CDR3 nucleotide sequence: TGTGCCAGCAGCTTGTGGGCGGGAGTAGAGGATACGCAGTATTTT.

The chain employs TRBV7-8 and TRBJ2-5; D might be TRBD2 (5 bases). There are 13 residues in the CDR3. Germline-derived CDR1 and CDR2 are SGHVS and FQNEAQ. V gave up 5 bases and J gave up 2 bases, with 9 bases separating them. The DNA for the CDR3 is TGTGCCAGCAGCCGAGGGCAGCAAGAGACCCAGTACTTC. It translates to CASSRGQQETQYF.

CDR3 nucleotides: TGTGCCAGCAGCCTGACAGGCTCTCGAAACATTCAGTACTTC. It specifies CASSLTGSRNIQYF. The chain uses TRBV5-4 and TRBJ2-4; D is possibly TRBD1 (6 bases). V lost 4 bases, J lost 6 bases, and 14 bases lay in between. Germline-derived CDR1 and CDR2 are SGHNT and YYREEE (reference sequence). The CDR3 contains 14 residues.

The chain is built from TRBV4-1 and TRBJ1-5; 7 bases line up with TRBD1. CDR1 is MGHRA, CDR2 YSYEKL, per germline. V was pared by 3 bases and J by 4 bases, with 6 bases of the junction left unmatched. The CDR3 is made up of 15 amino acids. In nucleotides, the CDR3 is TGCGCCAGCAGCCACCCGGGACAGACTAATCAGCCCCAGCATTTT. Encoded protein: CASSHPGQTNQPQHF.

The CDR3 DNA follows: TGTGCCAGCAGCGAAGACTATCGGATGAACACTGAAGCTTTCTTT. As protein: CASSEDYRMNTEAFF. The genes are TRBV9 and TRBJ1-1; D is ambiguous. V lost 3 bases and J lost 0, with 12 bases in between. The germline V gene has CDR1 SGDLS and CDR2 YYNGEE. The CDR3 spans 15 residues. Drawing the rest from reference TRBV9 and TRBJ1-1, the complete variable domain is DSGVTQTPKHLITATGQRVTLRCSPRSGDLSVYWYQQSLDQGLQFLIQYYNGEERAKGNILERFSAQQFPDLHSELNLSSLELGDSALYFCASSEDYRMNTEAFFGQGTRLTVV.

The V gene is TRBV30, the J gene TRBJ2-3; 8 bases fit TRBD2. The V and J ends lost 2 bases and 3 bases, in that order; junction bases with no gene match: 4. This CDR3 spans 14 amino acids. Germline V gene sequence: CDR1 GTSNPN, CDR2 SVGIG (reference sequence). The chain's CDR3 is CAWSRTSQTDTQYF. The CDR3, as DNA: TGTGCCTGGAGTCGGACTAGCCAAACAGATACGCAGTATTTT.

Here the CDR3 reads CASSGNEKLFF. In nucleotides, the CDR3 is TGTGCCAGCAGCGGGAATGAAAAACTGTTTTTT. The V call is TRBV28, the J call TRBJ1-4; D not certain. The V gene's germline CDR1 is MDHEN and CDR2 SYDVKM. V was clipped by 6 bases and J by 5 bases, with 4 bases between them. The CDR3 length is 11 residues.

The J gene is TRBJ1-1, the V gene TRBV6-4; TRBD1 matches 7 bases. In germline, CDR1 is MRHNA, CDR2 SNTAGT. This CDR3 spans 14 amino acids. J lost 0 bases, V lost 6 bases, and 4 bases had no gene match. This CDR3 is CASRRTGLNTEAFF. In DNA form, the CDR3 reads TGTGCCAGCAGGAGGACAGGCCTGAACACTGAAGCTTTCTTT.

The CDR3 nucleotides read TGTGCCTGGAGTGTGGGGCTGGGTGGAAACACCATATATTTT. Its protein is CAWSVGLGGNTIYF. This chain connects TRBV30 to TRBJ1-3; TRBD1 might be the D (5 bases). The CDR3 sequence is 14 residues long. The germline V and J ends were trimmed by 0 bases and 3 bases, with 9 bases remaining between them. Germline CDR1 reads GTSNPN; CDR2 reads SVGIG (reference sequence).

The chain has TRBV9 and TRBJ1-5; maybe TRBD1 (5 bases). V was clipped by 0 bases and J by 1 base, with 17 bases between them. This CDR3 is built from 18 residues. Germline V CDR1 and CDR2: SGDLS, YYNGEE. The CDR3 nucleotides are TGTGCCAGCAGCGTAGTTTTGCGGGGGGTAATGAGCAATCAGCCCCAGCATTTT. Translating it yields CASSVVLRGVMSNQPQHF.

The genes are TRBV11-3 and TRBJ2-2; 9 positions agree with TRBD1. CDR1 is SGHNT and CDR2 is YENEEA in the germline V gene. Trimming cost V 1 base and J 0 bases; bases outside gene matches: 9. The CDR3 loop spans 19 amino acids. CDR3 region: CASSLGDRVSAANTGELFF. CDR3 DNA sequence: TGTGCCAGCAGCTTAGGGGACAGGGTATCTGCCGCGAACACCGGGGAGCTGTTTTTT.

V usage is TRBV12-5 and J usage is TRBJ2-1; TRBD2 matches at 8 bases. This CDR3 is built from 14 residues. Germline V CDR1 and CDR2: LGHNT, FRNRAP. The V segment lost 1 base and the J segment 9 bases; nucleotides outside the gene matches: 5. CDR3 loop: CASGLGLAQLEQFF. The CDR3 coding sequence is TGTGCTAGTGGTTTGGGACTAGCGCAACTTGAGCAGTTCTTC. Based on the CDR3 plus reference TRBV12-5 and TRBJ2-1, the full variable domain is DARVTQTPRHKVTEMGQEVTMRCQPILGHNTVFWYRQTMMQGLELLAYFRNRAPLDDSGMPKDRFSAEMPDATLATLKIQPSEPRDSAVYFCASGLGLAQLEQFFGPGTRLTVL.

The chain couples TRBV5-1 to TRBJ1-2; a possible D gene is TRBD1 (6 bases). There are 17 residues in the CDR3. With 1 base removed from V and 3 bases from J, the gap between germline ends came to 19 bases. Per the germline V gene, CDR1 is SGHRS and CDR2 is YFSETQ. CDR3 coding DNA: TGCGCCAGCAGCTTGTCCCCCTCCGGGACACAAGACTATGGCTACACCTTC. It yields the protein CASSLSPSGTQDYGYTF.

The chain uses TRBV5-1 and TRBJ2-1, with TRBD1 matching over 8 bases. The CDR3 has 16 amino acids. CDR1 and CDR2 from the germline V gene are SGHRS and YFSETQ. V shed 0 bases, J shed 9 bases, and the junction held 11 bases outside the gene matches. The CDR3 here is CASSLVGQGTLSEQFF. CDR3 nucleotides: TGCGCCAGCAGCTTGGTCGGACAGGGAACTCTGTCTGAGCAGTTCTTC.

This chain links TRBV5-1 with TRBJ2-3; TRBD2 aligns across 11 bases. The V and J ends lost 0 bases and 5 bases, in that order; junction bases with no gene match: 2. Germline V gene lookup returns CDR1 SGHRS and CDR2 YFSETQ. The CDR3 extends over 15 amino acids. The CDR3 region has the DNA TGCGCCAGCAGCTTGGGGCTAGCGGGAGGAGATACGCAGTATTTT. Protein: CASSLGLAGGDTQYF.

V and J are TRBV6-5 and TRBJ2-3, with D possibly matching TRBD1 (6 bases). The germline gives CDR1 MNHEY, CDR2 SVGAGI. This CDR3 region has 14 residues. The V end was cut by 6 bases, the J end by 0 bases, with 10 bases between. In DNA form, the CDR3 reads TGTGCCAGCAGGGTGGGGGCGAGCACAGATACGCAGTATTTT. Its protein is CASRVGASTDTQYF.

This clone was seen a single time. Written as DNA, the CDR3 is TGCAGCGTTGAGGGCAGGGTGGATGGCTACACCTTC. This sequence encodes CSVEGRVDGYTF. The V gene is TRBV29-1, the J gene TRBJ1-2; tentatively, D is TRBD1 (5 bases). The germline V and J ends were trimmed by 3 bases and 6 bases, with 11 bases remaining between them. The CDR3 has 12 amino acids. The germline gives CDR1 SQVTM, CDR2 ANQGSEA.

The chain recombines TRBV28 with TRBJ1-4; the D gene is possibly TRBD1 (6 bases). CDR1 and CDR2 from the germline V gene are MDHEN and SYDVKM. The V end was cut by 5 bases, the J end by 6 bases, with 13 bases between. The CDR3 has 14 amino acids. Written as DNA, the CDR3 is TGTGCCAGCAGTGGCGACAGGTGGTATGAAAAACTGTTTTTT. This gives the protein CASSGDRWYEKLFF.

This chain links TRBV6-5 with TRBJ2-2; 9 positions match TRBD1. This CDR3 has 13 residues. V lost 7 bases, J lost 6 bases, and 3 bases stayed unmatched. Germline CDR1 reads MNHEY; CDR2 reads SVGAGI. CDR3 protein: CASNRQGAGELFF. In DNA form, the CDR3 reads TGTGCCAGCAATCGACAGGGGGCCGGGGAGCTGTTTTTT.

This clone was seen only a few times. The chain joins TRBV18 to TRBJ2-6; D is undetermined. Between the trimmed V and J ends, which lost 2 bases and 1 base, there was a span of 12 bases. This CDR3 contains 17 residues. The V gene's germline CDR1 is KGHSH and CDR2 LQKENI. The CDR3 here is CASSPSAYRSGANVLTF. CDR3 bases: TGTGCCAGCTCACCATCGGCGTACAGATCTGGGGCCAACGTCCTGACTTTC.

V gene TRBV9 combines with J gene TRBJ2-3; 9 positions match TRBD1. V shed 3 bases and J 1 base; nucleotides not matched to a gene: 6. Per germline, CDR1 SGDLS and CDR2 YYNGEE. There are 16 residues in the CDR3. The DNA for the CDR3 is TGTGCCAGCAGCGGTACGGACAGGGGCGGCACAGATACGCAGTATTTT. Protein: CASSGTDRGGTDTQYF.

The gene calls are TRBV9 and TRBJ1-3; 7 bases map to TRBD1. V gave up 0 bases and J gave up 4 bases; unmatched junction bases: 7. The germline V gene has CDR1 SGDLS and CDR2 YYNGEE. There are 16 residues in the CDR3. The CDR3 sequence is CASSVAPTGSGNTIYF. In nucleotides, the CDR3 is TGTGCCAGCAGCGTAGCGCCGACAGGGTCCGGAAACACCATATATTTT.